These 12 T cell receptor beta chains were all obtained from the same sample, sequenced in a study of shared T cell receptors in the human thymus. TCRdb's copy holds only in-frame clones and misses some; the assay was immunoSEQ multiplex PCR. The sample yields roughly 410,000 clones, 95% seen once. The sequencing sample was made of thymocytes. Receptors originate from a human donor.

V gene TRBV28 combines with J gene TRBJ2-1; D may be TRBD2 (6 bases). This CDR3 is 12 amino acids long. V lost 6 bases to trimming and J lost 8 bases, with 11 bases between them. The germline V gene has CDR1 MDHEN and CDR2 SYDVKM. The CDR3 coding sequence is TGTGCCAGCAGCGGGAGCTGGTATGAGCAGTTCTTC. Its protein product is CASSGSWYEQFF.

The rearrangement links TRBV5-1 to TRBJ2-1, with D possibly TRBD1 on 6 matching bases. The CDR3 loop spans 15 amino acids. V shed 0 bases and J shed 6 bases, with 13 bases lying between them. The germline gives CDR1 SGHRS, CDR2 YFSETQ. In DNA, the CDR3 is TGCGCCAGCAGCTTGGAGAGGGGGAGATCCAATGAGCAGTTCTTC. Its translation is CASSLERGRSNEQFF.

The chain's CDR3 is CASSRGSQETQYF. In nucleotides, the CDR3 is TGTGCCAGCAGTCGGGGCAGCCAAGAGACCCAGTACTTC. The chain joins TRBV5-6 to TRBJ2-5; the D call may be TRBD1 or TRBD2 (5 bases each). This CDR3 region has 13 residues. V shed 5 bases and J shed 1 base, with 9 bases lying between them. Per the germline V gene, CDR1 is SGHDT and CDR2 is YYEEEE.

V and J are TRBV7-8 and TRBJ2-3, with D maybe TRBD2 (6 bases). The CDR3 has 16 amino acids. The V end lost 4 bases, the J end lost 2 bases, and 16 bases lay between the germline ends. Germline CDR1 is SGHVS and CDR2 is FQNEAQ. In DNA, the CDR3 is TGTGCCAGCAGCTCTTACGGGAGTCGTCCCACAGATACGCAGTATTTT. Translation: CASSSYGSRPTDTQYF.

The V and J genes are TRBV5-1 and TRBJ1-4, with 7 bases lining up with TRBD1. V lost 2 bases and J lost 7; bases outside the gene matches: 8. Germline CDR1 is SGHRS and CDR2 is YFSETQ. The CDR3 is 15 amino acids. The DNA of the CDR3 is TGCGCCAGCAGCTTCTCAGGAGCAGGGGGTGAAAAACTGTTTTTT. Protein sequence: CASSFSGAGGEKLFF.

The chain uses TRBV7-6 and TRBJ2-1; no definite D call. Germline V lookup: CDR1 SGHVS, CDR2 FNYEAQ. This CDR3 comprises 14 residues. Trimming removed 4 bases from V and 5 bases from J, with 12 bases in between. The CDR3 reads CASSYLAAHNEQFF. CDR3 nucleotides: TGTGCCAGCAGCTACTTAGCCGCTCACAATGAGCAGTTCTTC.

This clone came up once. V gene TRBV7-8 combines with J gene TRBJ2-5; D perhaps matches TRBD2 (6 bases). Trimming stripped 5 bases from V and 0 bases from J, with 16 bases between. Germline-derived CDR1 and CDR2 are SGHVS and FQNEAQ. CDR3 size: 16 residues. CDR3 loop: CASSLLFRGNQETQYF. The CDR3 bases are TGTGCCAGCAGCCTACTGTTCCGGGGGAACCAAGAGACCCAGTACTTC.

This sequence joins TRBV7-8 and TRBJ2-5; 12 positions agree with TRBD2. The CDR3 totals 18 residues. The trim removed 5 bases at V and 5 bases at J, leaving 15 bases unmatched. Per germline, CDR1 SGHVS and CDR2 FQNEAQ. In DNA, the CDR3 is TGTGCCAGCAGCCCGTTACTAGCGGGAGGCCTCCCCAGCGAGACCCAGTACTTC. It encodes CASSPLLAGGLPSETQYF.

This clone was seen a handful of times. V and J are TRBV27 and TRBJ1-5, with no clear D. V was trimmed by 6 bases and J by 6 bases, leaving 3 bases between them. The V gene's germline CDR1 is MNHEY and CDR2 SMNVEV (reference sequence). CDR3 length: 10 residues. The CDR3 DNA reads TGTGCCAGCAGCGGTCAGCCCCAGCATTTT. Amino acid sequence: CASSGQPQHF.

The DNA of the CDR3 is TGTGCCAGCAGTGAAGAGGGGACAGGGATAGGTTTGAGCTATGGCTACACCTTC. Its translation is CASSEEGTGIGLSYGYTF. V gene TRBV6-1 combines with J gene TRBJ1-2, with 9 nucleotides matching TRBD1. This CDR3 comprises 18 residues. Germline V gives CDR1 MNHNS, CDR2 SASEGT. J lost 4 bases, V lost 1 base, and 13 bases had no gene match.

The rearrangement joins TRBV5-6 to TRBJ2-1, with D unclear. Trimming took off 4 bases at V and 0 bases at J, with 14 bases between the two ends. This CDR3 spans 16 amino acids. Germline CDR1 SGHDT, CDR2 YYEEEE. CDR3 in DNA: TGTGCCAGCAGCCCTGGTGCACAGAGCTCCTACAATGAGCAGTTCTTC. It specifies CASSPGAQSSYNEQFF. Combining the CDR3 with reference TRBV5-6 and TRBJ2-1 gives the whole variable domain DAGVTQSPTHLIKTRGQQVTLRCSPKSGHDTVSWYQQALGQGPQFIFQYYEEEERQRGNFPDRFSGHQFPNYSSELNVNALLLGDSALYLCASSPGAQSSYNEQFFGPGTRLTVL.

The genes are TRBV4-3 and TRBJ2-1; the D call may be TRBD1 or TRBD2 (6 bases each). The V gene's germline CDR1 is LGHNA and CDR2 YSLEER. The CDR3 sequence is 13 residues long. V gave up 4 bases and J gave up 9 bases, with 13 bases separating them. The CDR3, as DNA: TGCGCCAGCAGCCGGGGGGTAGGGGGTGAGCAGTTCTTC. Translated: CASSRGVGGEQFF.